This T cell receptor (beta chain) is drawn from a study of T cells after yellow fever vaccination. Findings and caveats of the study: Peak timing came faster in the weaker secondary response, day 5 versus 15.

The CDR3 spans 17 residues. V lost 4 bases to trimming and J lost 0 bases; unmatched junction nucleotides: 9. One entry per CDR3 protein, called by TCRdb with MiXCR from the 5' RACE reads. Here the sample spans 45,000 to 65,000 distinct CDR3 sequences, 6.5% to 8% being singletons. The sequencing here drew on CD8+ T cells not binding an NS4B(214-222) dextramer, sorted from PBMCs, taken roughly 47 days after the first yellow fever vaccination. This TCR came from a man aged 18 to 30 who received the YFV17D yellow fever vaccine. The J gene is TRBJ2-1, the V gene TRBV5-3, with 8 bases fitting TRBD2. TRBV5-3 is designated an ORF whose function remains uncertain. This CDR3 is CARSPRTGGGSYNEQFF. CDR3 nucleotides: TGTGCCAGAAGCCCCCGGACGGGGGGGGGCTCCTACAATGAGCAGTTCTTC.